This T cell receptor beta chain was sequenced during a study of cytomegalovirus exposure and HLA in healthy donors. The PCR ran on 60 Vbeta and 13 Jbeta primers. The repertoire was sequenced with immunoSEQ multiplex PCR; TCRdb's copy has only in-frame clones and lacks some. Here the sample spans 95,000 to 150,000 clones, more than 70% being singletons. Germline V gene data show CDR1 as MNHEY and CDR2 as SVGAGI. The V and J ends lost 6 bases and 6 bases respectively, with 20 bases between them. CDR3 length: 15 amino acids. Material for sequencing was PBMCs. The clonotype was recovered from a man in his fifties in good health and CMV-seronegative. V and J are TRBV6-5 and TRBJ1-2; D perhaps matches TRBD1 (5 bases). The CDR3 bases are TGTGCCAGCAGGCTCTTGGGCCGGGGCGGGGATGGCTACACCTTC. The encoded protein is CASRLLGRGGDGYTF.